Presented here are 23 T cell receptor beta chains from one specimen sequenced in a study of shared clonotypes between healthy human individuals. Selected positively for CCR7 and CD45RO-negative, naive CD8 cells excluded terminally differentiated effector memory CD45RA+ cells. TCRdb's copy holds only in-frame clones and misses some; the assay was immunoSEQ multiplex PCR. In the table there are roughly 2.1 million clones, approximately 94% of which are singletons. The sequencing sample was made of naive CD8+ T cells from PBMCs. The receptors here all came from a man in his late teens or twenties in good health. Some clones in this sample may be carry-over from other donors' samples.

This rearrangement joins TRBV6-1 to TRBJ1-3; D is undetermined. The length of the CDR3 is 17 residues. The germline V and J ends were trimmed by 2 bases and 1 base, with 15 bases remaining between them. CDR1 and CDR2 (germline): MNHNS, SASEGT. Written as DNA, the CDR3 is TGTGCCAGCAGTGAAAGGAGGTCGCCGGCTTCTGGAAACACCATATATTTT. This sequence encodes CASSERRSPASGNTIYF.

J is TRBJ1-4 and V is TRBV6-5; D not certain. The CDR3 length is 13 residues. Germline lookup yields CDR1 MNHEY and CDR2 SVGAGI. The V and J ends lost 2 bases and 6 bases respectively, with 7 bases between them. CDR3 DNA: TGTGCCAGCAGTTACGGGGAAGATGAAAAACTGTTTTTT. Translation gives CASSYGEDEKLFF.

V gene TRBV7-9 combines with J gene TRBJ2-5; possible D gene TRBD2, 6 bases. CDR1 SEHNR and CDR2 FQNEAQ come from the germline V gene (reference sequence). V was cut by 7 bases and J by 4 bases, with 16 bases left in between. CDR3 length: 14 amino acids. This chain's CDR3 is CASIPVGRGETQYF. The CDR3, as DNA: TGTGCCAGCATCCCCGTAGGGCGGGGAGAGACCCAGTACTTC.

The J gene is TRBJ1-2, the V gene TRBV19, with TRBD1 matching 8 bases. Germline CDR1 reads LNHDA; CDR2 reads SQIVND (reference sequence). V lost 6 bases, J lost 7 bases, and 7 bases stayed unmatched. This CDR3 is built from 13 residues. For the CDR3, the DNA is TGTGCCAGTAGCAACGCCGGGACAGGTGGCTACACCTTC. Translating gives CASSNAGTGGYTF.

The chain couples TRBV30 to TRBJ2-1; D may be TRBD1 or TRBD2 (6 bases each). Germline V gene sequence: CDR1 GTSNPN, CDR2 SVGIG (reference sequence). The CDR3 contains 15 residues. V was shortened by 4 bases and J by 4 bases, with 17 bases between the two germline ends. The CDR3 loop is CAWKKGGLPYNEQFF. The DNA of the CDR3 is TGTGCCTGGAAGAAAGGGGGGTTGCCGTACAATGAGCAGTTCTTC. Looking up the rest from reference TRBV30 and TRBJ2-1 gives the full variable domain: SQTIHQWPATLVQPVGSPLSLECTVEGTSNPNLYWYRQAAGRGLQLLFYSVGIGQISSEVPQNLSASRPQDRQFILSSKKLLLSDSGFYLCAWKKGGLPYNEQFFGPGTRLTVL.

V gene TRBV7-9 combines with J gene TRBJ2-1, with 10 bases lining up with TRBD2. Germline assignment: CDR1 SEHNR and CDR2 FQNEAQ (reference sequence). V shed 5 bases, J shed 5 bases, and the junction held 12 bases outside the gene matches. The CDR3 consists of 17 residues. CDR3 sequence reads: CASSLGLFGTSDNEQFF. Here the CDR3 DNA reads TGTGCCAGCAGCCTAGGTTTGTTCGGGACTAGCGACAATGAGCAGTTCTTC.

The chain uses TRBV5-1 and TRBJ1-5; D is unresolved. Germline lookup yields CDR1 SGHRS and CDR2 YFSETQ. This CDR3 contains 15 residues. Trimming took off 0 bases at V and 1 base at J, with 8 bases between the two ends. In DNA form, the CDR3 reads TGCGCCAGCAGCTTGGATGGGCAGAGCAATCAGCCCCAGCATTTT. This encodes CASSLDGQSNQPQHF.

The CDR3: CASSRGSVYEQYF. As DNA, the CDR3 is TGTGCCAGCAGCCGGGGGAGCGTCTACGAGCAGTACTTC. The V gene is TRBV27, the J gene TRBJ2-7; maybe TRBD2 (6 bases). V lost 6 bases to trimming and J lost 3 bases, with 12 bases between them. CDR1 is MNHEY and CDR2 is SMNVEV in the germline V gene (reference sequence). This CDR3 contains 13 residues.

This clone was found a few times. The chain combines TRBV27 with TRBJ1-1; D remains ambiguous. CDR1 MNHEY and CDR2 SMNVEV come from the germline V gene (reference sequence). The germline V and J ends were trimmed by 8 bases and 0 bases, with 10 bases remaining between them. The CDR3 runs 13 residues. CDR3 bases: TGTGCCAGCCGAGGGTCGTTGAACACTGAAGCTTTCTTT. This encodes CASRGSLNTEAFF.

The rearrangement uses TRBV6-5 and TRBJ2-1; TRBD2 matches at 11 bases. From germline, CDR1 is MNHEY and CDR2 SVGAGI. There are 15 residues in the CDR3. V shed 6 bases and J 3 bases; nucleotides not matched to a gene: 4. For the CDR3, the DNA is TGTGCCAGCAGAGGGGGGACTAGCGGCTACAATGAGCAGTTCTTC. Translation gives CASRGGTSGYNEQFF.

The DNA of the CDR3 is TGTGCCAGCAGCTTCCAGGGGACGGGGAACTCCTACGAGCAGTACTTC. It codes for CASSFQGTGNSYEQYF. This chain uses TRBV11-2 with TRBJ2-7; D is possibly TRBD1 (6 bases). V dropped 3 bases and J dropped 0 bases, with 15 bases sitting between them. This CDR3 is 16 amino acids long. In germline, CDR1 is SGHAT, CDR2 FQNNGV.

The CDR3 region has the DNA TGTGCCAGCAGTCCCCAGGACGAGGAGCAGTTCTTC. It yields the protein CASSPQDEEQFF. The chain carries TRBV27 and TRBJ2-1; D is ambiguous. CDR1 and CDR2 from the germline V gene are MNHEY and SMNVEV (reference sequence). The CDR3 totals 12 residues. V lost 5 bases and J lost 10, with 12 bases in between.

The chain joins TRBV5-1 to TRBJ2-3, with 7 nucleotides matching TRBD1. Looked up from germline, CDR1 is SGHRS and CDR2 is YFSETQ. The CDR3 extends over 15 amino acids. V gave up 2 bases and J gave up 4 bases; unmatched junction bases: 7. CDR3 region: CASSLGEGAPDTQYF. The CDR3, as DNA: TGCGCCAGCAGCTTAGGAGAGGGGGCACCAGATACGCAGTATTTT.

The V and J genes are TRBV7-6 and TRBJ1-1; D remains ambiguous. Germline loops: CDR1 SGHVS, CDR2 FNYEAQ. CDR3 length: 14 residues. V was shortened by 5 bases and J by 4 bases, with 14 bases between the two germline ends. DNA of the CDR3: TGTGCCAGCAGCCCGGGAGGCTCCGGCACTGAAGCTTTCTTT. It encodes CASSPGGSGTEAFF.

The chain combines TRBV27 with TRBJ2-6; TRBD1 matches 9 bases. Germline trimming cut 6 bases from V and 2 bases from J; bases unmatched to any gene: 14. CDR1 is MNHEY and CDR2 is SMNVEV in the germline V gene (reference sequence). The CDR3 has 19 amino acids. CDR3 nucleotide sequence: TGTGCCAGCAGGGACCTCCGGGACAGGGTCTCCCCTGGGGCCAACGTCCTGACTTTC. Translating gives CASRDLRDRVSPGANVLTF.

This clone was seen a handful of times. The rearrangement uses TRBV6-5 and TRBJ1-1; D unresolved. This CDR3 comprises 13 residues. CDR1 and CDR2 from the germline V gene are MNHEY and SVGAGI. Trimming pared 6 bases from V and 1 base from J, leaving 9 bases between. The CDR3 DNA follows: TGTGCCAGCAGCCCACCGCGGAACACTGAAGCTTTCTTT. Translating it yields CASSPPRNTEAFF.

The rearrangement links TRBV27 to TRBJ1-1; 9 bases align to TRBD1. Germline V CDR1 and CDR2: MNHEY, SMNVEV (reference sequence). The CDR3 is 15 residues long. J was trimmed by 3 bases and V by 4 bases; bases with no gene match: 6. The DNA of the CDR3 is TGTGCCAGCAGTTCGCGACAGGGGGGCTACACTGAAGCTTTCTTT. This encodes CASSSRQGGYTEAFF.

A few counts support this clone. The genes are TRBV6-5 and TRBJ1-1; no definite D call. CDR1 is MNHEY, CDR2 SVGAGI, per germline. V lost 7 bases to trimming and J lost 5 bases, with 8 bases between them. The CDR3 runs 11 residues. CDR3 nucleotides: TGTGCCAGCATGGTTGGGACTGAAGCTTTCTTT. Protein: CASMVGTEAFF.

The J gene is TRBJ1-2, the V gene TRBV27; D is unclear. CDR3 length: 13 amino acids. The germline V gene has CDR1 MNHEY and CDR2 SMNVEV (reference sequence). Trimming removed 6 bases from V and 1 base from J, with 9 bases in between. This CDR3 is CASSQALNYGYTF. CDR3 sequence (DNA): TGTGCCAGCAGCCAAGCCCTTAACTATGGCTACACCTTC.

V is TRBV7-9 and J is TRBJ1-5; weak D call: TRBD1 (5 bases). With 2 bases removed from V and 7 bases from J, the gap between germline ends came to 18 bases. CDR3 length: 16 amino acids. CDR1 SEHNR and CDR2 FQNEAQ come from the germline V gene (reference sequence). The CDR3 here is CASSLSFGTGGQPQHF. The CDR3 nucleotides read TGTGCCAGCAGCTTAAGTTTTGGAACAGGAGGACAGCCCCAGCATTTT.

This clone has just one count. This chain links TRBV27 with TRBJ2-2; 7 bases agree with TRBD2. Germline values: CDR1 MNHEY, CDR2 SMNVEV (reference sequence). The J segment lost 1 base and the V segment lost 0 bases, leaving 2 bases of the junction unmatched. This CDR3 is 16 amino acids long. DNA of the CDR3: TGTGCCAGCAGTTTATCCCGCGGGGGGAACACCGGGGAGCTGTTTTTT. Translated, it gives CASSLSRGGNTGELFF.

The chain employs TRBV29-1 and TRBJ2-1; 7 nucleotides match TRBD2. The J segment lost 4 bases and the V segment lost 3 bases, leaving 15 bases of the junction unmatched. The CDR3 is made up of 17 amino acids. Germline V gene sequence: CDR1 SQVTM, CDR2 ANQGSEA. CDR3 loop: CSVDDWLSSGGYNEQFF. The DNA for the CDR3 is TGCAGCGTTGATGATTGGTTATCTTCCGGGGGGTACAATGAGCAGTTCTTC.

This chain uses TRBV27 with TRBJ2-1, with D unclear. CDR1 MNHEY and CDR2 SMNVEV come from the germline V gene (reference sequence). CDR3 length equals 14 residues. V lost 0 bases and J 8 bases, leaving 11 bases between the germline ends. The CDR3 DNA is TGTGCCAGCAGTTTATCGTTTTTGGGTCATGAGCAGTTCTTC. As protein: CASSLSFLGHEQFF.